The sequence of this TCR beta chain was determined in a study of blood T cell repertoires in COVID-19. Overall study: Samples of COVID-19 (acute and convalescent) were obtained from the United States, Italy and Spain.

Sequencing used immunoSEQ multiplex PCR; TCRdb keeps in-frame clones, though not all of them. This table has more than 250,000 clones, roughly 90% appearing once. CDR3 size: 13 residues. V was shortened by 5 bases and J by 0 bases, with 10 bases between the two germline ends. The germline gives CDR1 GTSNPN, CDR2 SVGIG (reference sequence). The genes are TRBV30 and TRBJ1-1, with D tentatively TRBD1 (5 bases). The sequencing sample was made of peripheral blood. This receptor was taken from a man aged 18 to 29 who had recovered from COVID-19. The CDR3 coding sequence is TGTGCCTGGCAGGGACTCCTGAACACTGAAGCTTTCTTT. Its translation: CAWQGLLNTEAFF.